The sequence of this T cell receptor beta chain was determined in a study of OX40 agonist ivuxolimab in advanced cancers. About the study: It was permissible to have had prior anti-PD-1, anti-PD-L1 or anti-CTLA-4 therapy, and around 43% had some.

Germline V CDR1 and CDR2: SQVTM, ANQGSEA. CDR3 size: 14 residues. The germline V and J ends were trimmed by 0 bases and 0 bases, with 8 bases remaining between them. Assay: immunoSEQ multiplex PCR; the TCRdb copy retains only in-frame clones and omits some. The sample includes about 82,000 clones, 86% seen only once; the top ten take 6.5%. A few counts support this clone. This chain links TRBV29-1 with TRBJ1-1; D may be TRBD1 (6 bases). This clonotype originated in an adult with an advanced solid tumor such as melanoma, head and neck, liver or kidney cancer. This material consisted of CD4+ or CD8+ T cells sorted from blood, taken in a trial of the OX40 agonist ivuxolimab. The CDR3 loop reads CSVEDQGLNTEAFF. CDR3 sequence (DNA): TGCAGCGTTGAAGACCAGGGGTTGAACACTGAAGCTTTCTTT. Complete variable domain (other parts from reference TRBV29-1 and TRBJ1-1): SAVISQKPSRDICQRGTSLTIQCQVDSQVTMMFWYRQQPGQSLTLIATANQGSEATYESGFVIDKFPISRPNLTFSTLTVSNMSPEDSSIYLCSVEDQGLNTEAFFGQGTRLTVV.